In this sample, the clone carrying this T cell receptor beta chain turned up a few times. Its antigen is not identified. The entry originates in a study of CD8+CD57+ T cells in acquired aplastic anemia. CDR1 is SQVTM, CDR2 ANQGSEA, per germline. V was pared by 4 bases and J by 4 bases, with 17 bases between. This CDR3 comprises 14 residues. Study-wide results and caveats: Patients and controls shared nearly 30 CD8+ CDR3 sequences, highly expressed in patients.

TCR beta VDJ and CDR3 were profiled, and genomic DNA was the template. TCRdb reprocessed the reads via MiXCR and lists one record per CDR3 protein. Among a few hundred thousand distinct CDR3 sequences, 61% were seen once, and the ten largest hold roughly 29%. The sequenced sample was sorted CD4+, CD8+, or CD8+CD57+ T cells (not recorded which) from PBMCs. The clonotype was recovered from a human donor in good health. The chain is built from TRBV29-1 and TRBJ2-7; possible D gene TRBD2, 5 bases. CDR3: CSVAGSNIAYEQYF. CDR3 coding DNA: TGCAGCGTTGCGGGCAGTAACATAGCGTACGAGCAGTACTTC.